The 3 T cell receptor beta chains below all came from one sample that was sequenced in a study of response to subunit inactivated influenza vaccine. Each CDR3 protein gets one entry after TCRdb re-called the RT-PCR reads with MiXCR. The sample carries around 570,000 distinct CDR3 sequences, around 8% recorded once. Sequencing was performed on PBMCs from blood, taken about 24 months after vaccination. The source is a man aged 45 to 70 who received an inactivated influenza vaccine.

The CDR3 region is CASSLLPPNGYTF. Written as DNA, the CDR3 is TGCGCCAGCAGCTTGCTTCCCCCCAATGGCTACACCTTC. V and J are TRBV5-1 and TRBJ1-2; D is unclear. V was clipped by 1 base and J by 6 bases, with 10 bases between them. This CDR3 is built from 13 residues. Germline CDR1 is SGHRS and CDR2 is YFSETQ.

The rearrangement links TRBV14 to TRBJ2-7, with D maybe TRBD2 (6 bases). The germline V gene encodes CDR1 SGHDN and CDR2 FVKESK. The CDR3 has 15 amino acids. Trimming took off 0 bases at V and 1 base at J, with 10 bases between the two ends. The CDR3 DNA reads as TGTGCCAGCAGCCAAGATCTACGGGAGTCCTACGAGCAGTACTTC. This encodes CASSQDLRESYEQYF.

This clonotype was seen only a few times. The chain employs TRBV30 and TRBJ2-3, with 11 bases fitting TRBD1. The trim removed 6 bases at V and 3 bases at J, leaving 8 bases unmatched. The CDR3 covers 15 residues. CDR1 GTSNPN and CDR2 SVGIG come from the germline V gene (reference sequence). The DNA for the CDR3 is TGTGCCTGCACCCTCCGGGACAGGGGGACAGATACGCAGTATTTT. This encodes CACTLRDRGTDTQYF.